These 19 T cell receptor beta chains share one sample of origin, sequenced in a study of T cell changes during pregnancy in multiple sclerosis. TCRdb's table, derived via immunoSEQ multiplex PCR, lists solely in-frame clones and lacks some. The sample includes about 32,000 clones, around 90% of them seen just once. This sample comprised CD4+ T cells from peripheral blood mononuclear cells, obtained after pregnancy. The origin of the receptors is a female donor in good health, enrolled as a control in a pregnancy study.

This clone appeared a single time. The chain uses TRBV9 and TRBJ2-1; the match to TRBD2 covers 9 bases. The CDR3 sequence is 17 residues long. Germline assignment: CDR1 SGDLS and CDR2 YYNGEE. Germline trimming cut 4 bases from V and 2 bases from J; bases unmatched to any gene: 10. This chain's CDR3 is CASSSRSLAGPYNEQFF. CDR3 nucleotide sequence: TGTGCCAGCAGCTCCCGGTCCCTAGCGGGGCCCTACAATGAGCAGTTCTTC. Looking up the rest from reference TRBV9 and TRBJ2-1 gives the full variable domain: DSGVTQTPKHLITATGQRVTLRCSPRSGDLSVYWYQQSLDQGLQFLIQYYNGEERAKGNILERFSAQQFPDLHSELNLSSLELGDSALYFCASSSRSLAGPYNEQFFGPGTRLTVL.

The table lists this clone with a count of one. The chain recombines TRBV19 with TRBJ2-7; 11 bases align to TRBD2. CDR3 size: 15 residues. Germline CDR1 LNHDA, CDR2 SQIVND (reference sequence). With 5 bases clipped from V and 3 bases from J, the junction kept 6 bases outside the gene matches. CDR3 nucleotides: TGTGCCAGTAGTCCCGTGGGGACTAGCGGCTACGAGCAGTACTTC. Translation: CASSPVGTSGYEQYF.

This chain connects TRBV19 to TRBJ1-1; maybe TRBD1 (5 bases). Germline CDR1 LNHDA, CDR2 SQIVND (reference sequence). Trimming cost V 2 bases and J 0 bases, with 16 bases left between them. There are 17 residues in the CDR3. For the CDR3, the DNA is TGTGCCAGTAGTATAATCCCGACAGTCCTTGTGAACACTGAAGCTTTCTTT. This sequence encodes CASSIIPTVLVNTEAFF.

This clone was seen only once. CDR3: CASRLNPWLNF. The DNA for the CDR3 is TGTGCAAGTCGCTTAAACCCATGGCTTAATTTT. The chain employs TRBV12-2 and TRBJ2-3; TRBD1 reflects the table's D call only, with no check against the DNA. TRBV12-2 is a documented pseudogene. The CDR3 is made up of 11 amino acids.

This chain links TRBV15 with TRBJ1-2; D gene unclear. V was clipped by 3 bases and J by 3 bases, with 8 bases between them. CDR1 is LNHNV and CDR2 is YYDKDF in the germline V gene (reference sequence). This CDR3 contains 13 residues. CDR3 amino acids: CATSRGYDYGYTF. CDR3 bases: TGTGCCACCAGCAGGGGCTACGACTATGGCTACACCTTC.

The genes are TRBV7-9 and TRBJ1-3; D possibly corresponds to TRBD1 (5 bases). This CDR3 comprises 15 residues. Trimming cost V 2 bases and J 4 bases, with 12 bases left between them. Germline V gene lookup returns CDR1 SEHNR and CDR2 FQNEAQ (reference sequence). The CDR3 spells CASSLFPGSGNTIYF. The CDR3 DNA reads TGTGCCAGCAGCTTATTCCCAGGGTCCGGAAACACCATATATTTT.

This chain uses TRBV7-9 with TRBJ2-7; possible D gene TRBD1, 6 bases. The CDR3 loop spans 19 amino acids. V was cut by 1 base and J by 3 bases, with 25 bases left in between. Per the germline V gene, CDR1 is SEHNR and CDR2 is FQNEAQ (reference sequence). The CDR3: CASSLGVRGRRIEVYEQYF. The CDR3 bases are TGTGCCAGCAGCTTAGGTGTCAGGGGTAGGCGAATTGAAGTCTACGAGCAGTACTTC.

The chain employs TRBV7-7 and TRBJ2-5; D is undetermined. V lost 2 bases and J 1 base, leaving 11 bases between the germline ends. The CDR3 covers 15 residues. Germline V gene lookup returns CDR1 SSHAT and CDR2 FNYEAQ (reference sequence). CDR3 DNA: TGTGCCAGCAGCTTAAACCACTTAAGCCAAGAGACCCAGTACTTC. It yields the protein CASSLNHLSQETQYF.

V and J are TRBV7-2 and TRBJ1-2; tentative D call: TRBD1 (6 bases). Trimming removed 3 bases from V and 4 bases from J, with 21 bases in between. This CDR3 region has 17 residues. Germline V gives CDR1 SGHTA, CDR2 FQGNSA. CDR3 coding DNA: TGTGCCAGCAGCTTCGGTGGGGCAGGGGTCCACCTCTATGGCTACACCTTC. This encodes CASSFGGAGVHLYGYTF.

This clone was seen a single time. The chain has TRBV18 and TRBJ2-7; D is possibly TRBD2 (5 bases). CDR1 and CDR2 from the germline V gene are KGHSH and LQKENI. Trimming removed 1 base at V and 6 bases at J, with 13 bases between. The CDR3 runs to 14 residues. The CDR3 spells CASSPLGEIGEQYF. CDR3 coding DNA: TGTGCCAGCTCACCACTCGGGGAAATAGGCGAGCAGTACTTC.

V gene TRBV4-1 combines with J gene TRBJ1-2; no reliable D call. CDR3 size: 14 residues. V was cut by 1 base and J by 4 bases, with 10 bases left in between. Germline lookup yields CDR1 MGHRA and CDR2 YSYEKL. The CDR3 protein is CASSQGTGTYGYTF. CDR3 nucleotides: TGCGCCAGCAGCCAAGGCACGGGAACCTATGGCTACACCTTC.

This chain joins TRBV9 and TRBJ2-3; 8 nucleotides line up with TRBD2. Looked up from germline, CDR1 is SGDLS and CDR2 is YYNGEE. V dropped 0 bases and J dropped 14; count of bases not matched to a gene: 17. The CDR3 extends over 16 amino acids. The CDR3, as DNA: TGTGCCAGCAGCGTAGGCTCCGCGGGGGGCCCGGCGGGCCCGTATTTT. Translation: CASSVGSAGGPAGPYF.

The count of this clone is one. This chain uses TRBV19 with TRBJ1-6; TRBD1 might be the D (5 bases). There are 17 residues in the CDR3. V was pared by 5 bases and J by 0 bases, with 14 bases between. Germline V gene sequence: CDR1 LNHDA, CDR2 SQIVND (reference sequence). CDR3 loop: CASSLGLLISYNSPLHF. The CDR3 DNA sequence: TGTGCCAGTAGTCTGGGACTCCTTATCTCCTATAATTCACCCCTCCACTTT.

The rearrangement links TRBV7-9 to TRBJ2-7, with D tentatively TRBD1 (6 bases). The CDR3 has 14 amino acids. The germline CDR1 and CDR2 sequences are SEHNR and FQNEAQ (reference sequence). Trimming shortened V by 4 bases and J by 1 base, and 11 bases separated the two germline ends. Written as DNA, the CDR3 is TGTGCCAGCAGCTCCAACAGGGTATCCTACGAGCAGTACTTC. Translating gives CASSSNRVSYEQYF.

V is TRBV10-3 and J is TRBJ2-1; TRBD2 aligns across 10 bases. Germline V gene data show CDR1 as ENHRY and CDR2 as SYGVKD. The CDR3 sequence is 18 residues long. Unmatched junction bases numbered 16, after V lost 6 bases and J lost 5 bases. This CDR3 reads CAIRKNSGGPLQNNEQFF. The CDR3 DNA sequence: TGTGCCATCAGGAAAAATAGCGGGGGGCCACTTCAGAACAATGAGCAGTTCTTC.

The gene calls are TRBV27 and TRBJ1-5; weak D call: TRBD1 (5 bases). CDR3 size: 16 residues. CDR1 is MNHEY and CDR2 is SMNVEV in the germline V gene (reference sequence). Trimming stripped 6 bases from V and 1 base from J, with 16 bases between. CDR3 bases: TGTGCCAGCAGACGAAAAGGAGACAGCAGCAATCAGCCCCAGCATTTT. Translation gives CASRRKGDSSNQPQHF.

The rearrangement joins TRBV7-8 to TRBJ2-7, with 7 bases aligning to TRBD2. The CDR3 has 17 residues. Trimming removed 1 base from V and 5 bases from J; junction bases left unmatched: 14. Germline V gene data show CDR1 as SGHVS and CDR2 as FQNEAQ. CDR3 region: CASSLVPAGRLWNEQYF. CDR3 nucleotide sequence: TGTGCCAGCAGCTTAGTCCCAGCGGGAAGGCTCTGGAACGAGCAGTACTTC.

The chain recombines TRBV19 with TRBJ1-5; perhaps TRBD1 as D (6 bases). This CDR3 has 18 amino acids. In germline, CDR1 is LNHDA, CDR2 SQIVND (reference sequence). The ends were cut back, 5 bases at V and 0 bases at J, with 20 bases in the middle. CDR3 sequence reads: CASSGGAGTLYSNQPQHF. CDR3 DNA: TGTGCCAGTAGTGGGGGCGCAGGGACCCTTTATAGCAATCAGCCCCAGCATTTT.

The genes are TRBV7-3 and TRBJ1-1; TRBD1 aligns across 8 bases. From germline, CDR1 is SGHTA and CDR2 FQGTGA. Losses at the gene ends were 5 bases for V and 4 bases for J; bases not matched to a gene: 6. This CDR3 contains 14 residues. Here the CDR3 DNA reads TGTGCCAGCAGCACCACAGGGGGGGGCACTGAAGCTTTCTTT. Translated: CASSTTGGGTEAFF.